These T cell receptor beta chains were read from a single sample in a study of blood T cell repertoires in COVID-19. The protocol was immunoSEQ multiplex PCR, while the TCRdb copy is restricted to in-frame clones and leaves out a portion. The sample has about 51,000 clones, just over 85% seen once. Sequencing was done on a sample of peripheral blood. The source of these receptors is an elderly man with active COVID-19. Both conserved end residues are part of each CDR3. D genes are given only for firm matches. Expanded clones get a size class; other rows say once, few or many, or leave the size out.

v_gene,d_gene,j_gene,abundance,CDR3aa,CDR3nt
TRBV2,-,TRBJ2-7,-,CASSPGLRNRNEQYF,TGTGCCAGCAGTCCTGGATTGAGGAATCGTAACGAGCAGTACTTC
TRBV5-1,-,TRBJ2-1,-,CASFLSGGAYNEQFF,TGCGCCAGTTTTCTTAGCGGAGGAGCCTACAATGAGCAGTTCTTC
TRBV19,-,TRBJ1-5,once,CASSPAGSRSNQPQHF,TGTGCCAGTAGCCCGGCGGGGTCTAGAAGCAATCAGCCCCAGCATTTT
TRBV9,TRBD2,TRBJ2-3,-,CASSVLAGVEDTQYF,TGTGCCAGCAGCGTTTTAGCGGGAGTGGAGGATACGCAGTATTTT
TRBV9,-,TRBJ1-6,-,CASSVVSNNSPLHF,TGTGCCAGCAGCGTAGTCAGTAATAATTCACCCCTCCACTTT
TRBV28,-,TRBJ1-2,-,CASSQGGYGYTF,TGTGCCAGCAGTCAGGGTGGCTATGGCTACACCTTC
TRBV15,TRBD2,TRBJ2-1,-,CATSFSGRGYNEQFF,TGTGCCACCAGCTTTAGCGGGAGGGGGTACAATGAGCAGTTCTTC
TRBV19,TRBD1,TRBJ1-3,medium-sized,CASTTSGLRTGGNTIYF,TGTGCCAGTACCACTTCTGGGCTTCGGACAGGAGGAAACACCATATATTTT
TRBV11-3,-,TRBJ2-2,-,CASSLDRSTGELFF,TGTGCCAGCAGCTTAGATCGGAGCACCGGGGAGCTGTTTTTT
TRBV25-1,-,TRBJ1-5,-,CASSEAGLGEPQHF,TGTGCCAGCAGTGAGGCGGGTCTCGGGGAACCCCAGCATTTT
TRBV7-2,TRBD1,TRBJ1-5,-,CASSSMEGAEPQHF,TGTGCCAGCAGCTCGATGGAGGGGGCGGAGCCCCAGCATTTT
TRBV6-5,-,TRBJ1-1,-,CASSSPGQRNTEAFF,TGTGCCAGCAGCAGTCCCGGACAGCGGAACACTGAAGCTTTCTTT
TRBV7-6,TRBD2,TRBJ2-1,-,CASGTLGGRADEQFF,TGTGCCAGCGGGACTCTGGGCGGGAGGGCAGATGAGCAGTTCTTC
TRBV4-2,TRBD1,TRBJ2-7,-,CASSQGKGGGYEQYF,TGTGCCAGCAGCCAAGGGAAAGGGGGCGGGTACGAGCAGTACTTC
TRBV5-1,TRBD1,TRBJ1-5,-,CASSEGTALNQPQHF,TGCGCCAGCAGCGAAGGGACAGCGCTCAATCAGCCCCAGCATTTT
TRBV5-1,TRBD1,TRBJ2-5,-,CASSTDRVIETQYF,TGCGCCAGCAGCACGGACAGGGTCATAGAGACCCAGTACTTC
TRBV5-6,TRBD1,TRBJ2-7,-,CASSLGTGGHEQYF,TGTGCCAGCAGCTTAGGGACAGGGGGTCACGAGCAGTACTTC
TRBV7-9,TRBD1,TRBJ2-7,-,CASSSRTGAVSQYF,TGTGCCAGCAGCTCGAGGACAGGGGCGGTTTCGCAGTACTTC
TRBV9,-,TRBJ1-1,-,CASSPNSGDTEAFF,TGTGCCAGCAGCCCAAACTCAGGGGACACTGAAGCTTTCTTT
TRBV6-2/TRBV6-3,-,TRBJ2-7,-,CASSSLSSYEQYF,TGTGCCAGCAGCTCCCTTAGCTCCTACGAGCAGTACTTC
TRBV5-1,TRBD1,TRBJ1-4,-,CASSLEGQQELNEKLFF,TGCGCCAGCAGCTTGGAGGGACAGCAGGAGCTTAATGAAAAACTGTTTTTT
TRBV10-1,TRBD2,TRBJ2-4,once,CASSESGSGGIQYF,TGCGCCAGCAGTGAGTCGGGCAGCGGGGGCATTCAGTACTTC
TRBV6-5,TRBD1,TRBJ2-7,-,CATLPDRASHEQYF,TGTGCCACTCTACCGGACAGGGCTAGTCACGAGCAGTACTTC
TRBV28,-,TRBJ1-6,-,CASSGPNSPLHF,TGTGCCAGCAGTGGCCCTAATTCACCCCTCCACTTT
TRBV5-6,-,TRBJ2-4,-,CASSPAGLAKNIQYF,TGTGCCAGCAGCCCGGCAGGCCTAGCCAAAAACATTCAGTACTTC
TRBV7-3,-,TRBJ2-7,-,CASSLVQATGHDEQYF,TGTGCCAGCAGCTTAGTCCAGGCGACAGGTCATGACGAGCAGTACTTC
TRBV14,TRBD2,TRBJ2-1,-,CASSQGGKWGREFF,TGTGCCAGCAGCCAAGGGGGAAAATGGGGGAGGGAGTTCTTC
TRBV5-6,-,TRBJ2-2,-,CASSRTSGAGELFF,TGTGCCAGCAGCCGGACAAGTGGGGCCGGGGAGCTGTTTTTT
TRBV18,TRBD1,TRBJ1-5,-,CASSPGTGGDQPQHF,TGTGCCAGCTCACCAGGGACAGGGGGGGATCAGCCCCAGCATTTT
TRBV27,-,TRBJ2-7,-,CASTSWAGSSYEQYF,TGTGCCAGCACCTCATGGGCGGGAAGCTCCTACGAGCAGTACTTC
TRBV7-3,-,TRBJ2-2,-,CASSSLLDSGELFF,TGTGCCAGCAGCTCCCTACTAGATTCCGGGGAGCTGTTTTTT
TRBV15,TRBD1,TRBJ2-5,-,CATSRDQTGSETQYF,TGTGCCACCAGCAGAGATCAGACAGGGTCAGAGACCCAGTACTTC
TRBV30,-,TRBJ2-5,-,CAWSVLHLETQYF,TGTGCCTGGAGTGTACTCCATCTGGAGACCCAGTACTTC
TRBV30,-,TRBJ1-4,-,CAWSVSLNEKLFF,TGTGCCTGGAGTGTATCCCTGAATGAAAAACTGTTTTTT
TRBV12-3/TRBV12-4,-,TRBJ2-3,-,CASSLNSPDTQYF,TGTGCCAGCAGTTTGAACAGCCCAGATACGCAGTATTTT
TRBV28,-,TRBJ2-7,-,CASSPPGYEQYF,TGTGCCAGCAGTCCCCCAGGCTACGAGCAGTACTTC
TRBV7-2,-,TRBJ2-7,few,CASSPRVGASYEQYF,TGTGCCAGCAGCCCCCGGGTGGGTGCGTCCTACGAGCAGTACTTC
TRBV7-2,-,TRBJ2-1,-,CASSAYSGAYNEQFF,TGTGCCAGCAGCGCTTATAGCGGAGCTTACAATGAGCAGTTCTTC
TRBV14,-,TRBJ2-6,-,CASSQLGQHSGANVLTF,TGTGCCAGCAGCCAACTCGGACAGCACTCTGGGGCCAACGTCCTGACTTTC
TRBV7-2,TRBD1,TRBJ1-6,-,CASSPRTGSYNSPLHF,TGTGCCAGCAGCCCTCGGACAGGATCCTATAATTCACCCCTCCACTTT
TRBV19,-,TRBJ1-2,-,CASSILDSYGYTF,TGTGCCAGTAGTATCCTGGACTCGTATGGCTACACCTTC
TRBV27,-,TRBJ2-7,few,CASSTSGTSSYEQYF,TGTGCCAGCAGTACAAGCGGGACAAGCTCCTACGAGCAGTACTTC
TRBV27,-,TRBJ2-7,-,CGAQSEQYF,TGTGGGGCTCAATCAGAGCAGTACTTC
TRBV6-2/TRBV6-3,TRBD1,TRBJ2-5,-,CASSSLRDRGKRDLQETQYF,TGTGCCAGCAGTTCACTTCGGGACAGGGGTAAGCGGGATCTTCAAGAGACCCAGTACTTC
TRBV6-5,TRBD1,TRBJ2-1,-,CASSSGTGGVNEQFF,TGTGCCAGCAGCTCCGGGACAGGGGGGGTAAATGAGCAGTTCTTC
TRBV10-3,TRBD2,TRBJ2-5,-,CATGGLAEETQYF,TGTGCCACAGGGGGACTAGCCGAAGAGACCCAGTACTTC
TRBV12-3/TRBV12-4,TRBD1,TRBJ2-7,-,CASSPTGSEQYF,TGTGCCAGCAGCCCGACAGGGTCCGAGCAGTACTTC
TRBV6-2/TRBV6-3,-,TRBJ2-7,-,CASSSDKTYEQYF,TGTGCCAGCAGTTCTGACAAAACCTACGAGCAGTACTTC
TRBV6-5,TRBD1,TRBJ2-2,-,CASNTGAANTGELFF,TGTGCCAGCAACACAGGGGCTGCGAACACCGGGGAGCTGTTTTTT
TRBV14,-,TRBJ2-7,-,CASSQEGESNFRKQYF,TGTGCCAGCAGCCAAGAAGGGGAATCTAATTTTCGGAAGCAGTACTTC
TRBV28,-,TRBJ1-2,-,CASSLNRYSGYTF,TGTGCCAGCAGTTTAAATCGGTATTCCGGCTACACCTTC
TRBV19,TRBD1,TRBJ1-1,-,CASSAGTGGMYGEAFF,TGTGCCAGTAGCGCCGGGACAGGGGGTATGTATGGTGAAGCTTTCTTT
TRBV3-1/TRBV3-2,-,TRBJ1-1,-,CASSQDLGEGDEAFF,TGTGCCAGCAGCCAAGATCTAGGAGAGGGTGATGAAGCTTTCTTT
TRBV20-1,-,TRBJ2-3,-,CSARAQYF,TGCAGTGCTCGGGCGCAGTATTTT
TRBV6-1,-,TRBJ2-7,-,CASSEGRWGTGGNSYEQYF,TGTGCCAGCAGTGAGGGACGATGGGGGACCGGCGGGAACTCCTACGAGCAGTACTTC
TRBV3-1/TRBV3-2,-,TRBJ1-2,-,CASSLGRGGGYTF,TGTGCCAGCAGCCTAGGGAGGGGTGGAGGCTACACCTTC
TRBV7-9,TRBD2,TRBJ2-1,-,CASSPTSGRAYEQFF,TGTGCCAGCAGCCCAACTAGCGGGAGGGCCTATGAGCAGTTCTTC
TRBV18,-,TRBJ2-7,-,CASSPPSQPNYEQYF,TGTGCCAGCTCACCACCGTCACAGCCTAACTACGAGCAGTACTTC
TRBV4-2,-,TRBJ1-3,-,CASSQDAGVITGNTIYF,TGTGCCAGCAGCCAAGACGCAGGCGTTATCACTGGAAACACCATATATTTT
TRBV15,-,TRBJ1-5,few,CATSDWSGNQPQHF,TGTGCCACCAGCGACTGGTCCGGGAATCAGCCCCAGCATTTT